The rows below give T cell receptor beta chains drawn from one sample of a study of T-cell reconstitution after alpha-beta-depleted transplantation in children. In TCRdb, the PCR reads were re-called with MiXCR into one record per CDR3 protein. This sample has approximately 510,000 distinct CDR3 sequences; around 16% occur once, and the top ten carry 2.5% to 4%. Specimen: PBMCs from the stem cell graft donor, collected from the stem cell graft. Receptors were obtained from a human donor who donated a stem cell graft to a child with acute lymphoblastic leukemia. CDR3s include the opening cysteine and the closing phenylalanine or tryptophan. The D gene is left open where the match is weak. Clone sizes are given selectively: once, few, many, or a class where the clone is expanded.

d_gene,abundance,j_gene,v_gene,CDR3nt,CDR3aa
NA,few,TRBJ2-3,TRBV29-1,TGCAGCGTTGGTAAGATCACAGATACGCAGTATTTT,CSVGKITDTQYF
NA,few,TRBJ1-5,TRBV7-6,TGTGCCAGCAGCATAGGGGATAGCAATCAGCCCCAGCATTTT,CASSIGDSNQPQHF
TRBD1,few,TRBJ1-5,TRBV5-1,TGCGCCAGCAGCTTCTCAGGACAGGGGAATCAGCCCCAGCATTTT,CASSFSGQGNQPQHF
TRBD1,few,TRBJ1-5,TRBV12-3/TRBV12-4,TGTGCCAGCTCGGAGGACAGGCGAAGCAATCAGCCCCAGCATTTT,CASSEDRRSNQPQHF
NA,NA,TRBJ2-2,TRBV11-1,TGTGCCAGCAGCTTATATTCGGCAGGGAAGAACACCGGGGAGCTGTTTTTT,CASSLYSAGKNTGELFF
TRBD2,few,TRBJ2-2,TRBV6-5,TGTGCCAGCAGTTACTACCGAGCGGGAGGGCCCACCGGGGAGCTGTTTTTT,CASSYYRAGGPTGELFF
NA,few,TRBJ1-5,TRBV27,TGTGCCAGCAGTCCCGGGGCCTATCAGCCCCAGCATTTT,CASSPGAYQPQHF
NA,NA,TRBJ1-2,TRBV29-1,TGCAGCGTTGCCGCAGGCTATGGCTACACCTTC,CSVAAGYGYTF
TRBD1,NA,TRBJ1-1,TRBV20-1,TGCAGTGCTAGAGACAGGGGGCTGGATGAAGCTTTCTTT,CSARDRGLDEAFF
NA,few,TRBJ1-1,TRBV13,TGTGCCAGCAGCTTAGATACTCTGAACACTGAAGCTTTCTTT,CASSLDTLNTEAFF
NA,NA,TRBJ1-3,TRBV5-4,TGTGCCAGCAGCTTCAGGGCCGAAGGAAACACCATATATTTT,CASSFRAEGNTIYF